Included here is one T cell receptor (beta chain) sequence, with context. Its antigen remains unknown. This specimen belongs to a study of shared clonotypes between healthy human individuals. Overall study findings and caveats: Non-shared clonotypes were found to have lower generation probabilities than the clonotypes that were shared by all four of the sorted-subset donors. What limited the represented genetic and exposure-history diversity was the small number of donors.

CDR1 KGHSH and CDR2 LQKENI come from the germline V gene. There are 15 residues in the CDR3. Trimming at V came to 0 bases and at J to 4 bases, leaving 5 bases not matched to a gene. At the deep level, the assay was run. Profiled with immunoSEQ multiplex PCR; TCRdb holds only in-frame clones, not every one. The sample lists some 790,000 clones; around 70% were seen once. This receptor was identified in a woman aged 25 to 39 in good health. This chain joins TRBV18 and TRBJ1-2, with 7 bases lining up with TRBD1. The specimen sequenced was memory CD4+ T cells sorted from blood. Subset reported: CD45RA-negative fraction. CDR3 sequence reads: CASSPPRQGVYGYTF. In DNA form, the CDR3 reads TGTGCCAGCTCACCACCGCGACAGGGCGTCTATGGCTACACCTTC.